A selection of T cell receptor beta chains follows, all from one sample in a study of blood T cell repertoires in COVID-19. Sequenced by immunoSEQ multiplex PCR; TCRdb stores in-frame clones only, minus some. In the table there are about 210,000 clones, roughly four fifths of which are singletons. The sequenced sample consisted of peripheral blood. These receptors were obtained from a woman aged 45 to 65 with active or convalescent COVID-19. The CDR3 runs from the conserved cysteine through the conserved F or W. The D gene is left open where the match is weak. Size is stated for part of the rows, as once, few or many counts, or as a class when the clone is expanded.

TRBD1,TRBV19,NA,TRBJ2-7,TGTGCCAGTAGTATAGCCATACAGGGGAACTACGAGCAGTACTTC,CASSIAIQGNYEQYF
NA,TRBV28,NA,TRBJ1-2,TGTGCCAGCAGTTTAAGGGAGTACTATGGCTACACCTTC,CASSLREYYGYTF
NA,TRBV7-2,NA,TRBJ1-3,TGTGCCAGCAGCTTAGTGGGAGAAAACACCATATATTTT,CASSLVGENTIYF
NA,TRBV19,NA,TRBJ2-3,TGTGCCAGCGCTGATCAGGGCACAGATACGCAGTATTTT,CASADQGTDTQYF
TRBD1,TRBV5-6,NA,TRBJ2-3,TGTGCCAGCAGCCCGAGGGACAGACAAAGCACAGATACGCAGTATTTT,CASSPRDRQSTDTQYF
NA,TRBV2,NA,TRBJ1-1,TGTGCCAGCATCGGACAGCTGGGCACTGAAGCTTTCTTT,CASIGQLGTEAFF
NA,TRBV18,NA,TRBJ1-1,TGTGCCAGCTCACCACTGTACAGGGAAACTGAAGCTTTCTTT,CASSPLYRETEAFF
TRBD2,TRBV6-5,once,TRBJ2-7,TGTGCCAGCAGTTACCGGGGGGAGGGCTCCTACGAGCAGTACTTC,CASSYRGEGSYEQYF
NA,TRBV19,NA,TRBJ2-3,TGTGCCAGTAGTCGGGGAGGCACAGATACGCAGTATTTT,CASSRGGTDTQYF
TRBD1,TRBV27,NA,TRBJ1-1,TGTGCCAGCAGGAAAACAGGGGGCAGAGGCACTGAAGCTTTCTTT,CASRKTGGRGTEAFF
NA,TRBV11-2,NA,TRBJ1-4,TGTGCCAGCAGCCAAGTTAGCAGGGCTAATGAAAAACTGTTTTTT,CASSQVSRANEKLFF
TRBD2,TRBV9,NA,TRBJ2-1,TGTGCCAGCAGCAATAGCGGGACTTCCTACAATGAGCAGTTCTTC,CASSNSGTSYNEQFF
NA,TRBV11-2,NA,TRBJ1-2,TGTGCCAGCAGCTTAGATTCAGGGGTCTATGGCTACACCTTC,CASSLDSGVYGYTF
NA,TRBV10-3,NA,TRBJ1-6,TGTGCCATCAGTGAGGGCGGGGCTCTTAGACCCCTCCACTTT,CAISEGGALRPLHF
NA,TRBV28,once,TRBJ1-1,TGTGCCAGCAGTACCAATCCGGGACTGGGGAACACTGAAGCTTTCTTT,CASSTNPGLGNTEAFF
TRBD1,TRBV24-1,NA,TRBJ2-2,TGTGCCACCAGTGATCCCGGGACAGGGGACGCCGGGGAGCTGTTTTTT,CATSDPGTGDAGELFF
NA,TRBV3-1/TRBV3-2,NA,TRBJ1-5,TGTGCCAGCAGCCAAGGGCATAGCAATCAGCCCCAGCATTTT,CASSQGHSNQPQHF
TRBD2,TRBV5-1,NA,TRBJ2-3,TGCGCCAGCGCGCGGGAGTGGGAGTCAGATACGCAGTATTTT,CASAREWESDTQYF
NA,TRBV5-1,NA,TRBJ1-1,TGCGCCAGCAGCCGGCCGGGACAGAACACTGAAGCTTTCTTT,CASSRPGQNTEAFF
TRBD1,TRBV28,NA,TRBJ1-6,TGTGCCAGCAGCATCCGGGACAGCATTAATTCACCCCTCCACTTT,CASSIRDSINSPLHF
TRBD1,TRBV5-1,NA,TRBJ2-2,TGCGCCAGCGCAGGGAGGACAGGGGACACCGGGGAGCTGTTTTTT,CASAGRTGDTGELFF
TRBD2,TRBV18,NA,TRBJ2-1,TGTGCCAGCTCACTGGGGCTAGCGGGGAACAATGAGCAGTTCTTC,CASSLGLAGNNEQFF
NA,TRBV5-1,NA,TRBJ1-3,TGCGCCAGCAGGTTTGGGGGGGATTCTGGAAACACCATATATTTT,CASRFGGDSGNTIYF
NA,TRBV19,NA,TRBJ1-5,TGTGCCAGTAGTACCCGGGACATTTATCAGCCCCAGCATTTT,CASSTRDIYQPQHF
NA,TRBV7-9,few,TRBJ1-1,TGTGCCAGCAGCTTACCCCAGGGAAACACTGAAGCTTTCTTT,CASSLPQGNTEAFF
TRBD1,TRBV27,NA,TRBJ1-2,TGTGCCAGCAGTCATAAGGGCTCCGGGACAGGGGTTGGTGGCTACACCTTC,CASSHKGSGTGVGGYTF
NA,TRBV2,once,TRBJ1-1,TGTGCCAGCAGTGCCACTACCCTGGGACACGTAACTGAAGCTTTCTTT,CASSATTLGHVTEAFF
NA,TRBV10-3,once,TRBJ1-4,TGTGCCATCAGTGAGGAGGCAGTCCCTAATGAAAAACTGTTTTTT,CAISEEAVPNEKLFF
NA,TRBV5-1,NA,TRBJ2-4,TGCGCCAGCAGCTTGGGTACAGGAACGATTCAGTACTTC,CASSLGTGTIQYF
NA,TRBV10-1,NA,TRBJ1-1,TGCGCCAGCAGTGATATTGGCAACCAGGGGACTGAAGCTTTCTTT,CASSDIGNQGTEAFF
TRBD1,TRBV5-5,NA,TRBJ1-1,TGTGCCAGCAGCTTTGAAGGGGGCTGGGTAATGAACACTGAAGCTTTCTTT,CASSFEGGWVMNTEAFF
TRBD1,TRBV2,NA,TRBJ1-2,TGTGCCAGCAGTCCACTACGACAGGGTATAATTTGGGGCTACACCTTC,CASSPLRQGIIWGYTF
TRBD2,TRBV6-4,NA,TRBJ2-3,TGTGCCAGCAGCGCGACTAGCAGGGCGACAGATACGCAGTATTTT,CASSATSRATDTQYF
NA,TRBV5-4,NA,TRBJ2-3,TGTGCCAGCAGAGACGGACACCGCACAGATACGCAGTATTTT,CASRDGHRTDTQYF
TRBD2,TRBV9,NA,TRBJ2-1,TGTGCCAGCAGCAGAGAGACTAGCGGGACAAGGAATGAGCAGTTCTTC,CASSRETSGTRNEQFF
TRBD2,TRBV9,NA,TRBJ2-1,TGTGCCAGCAGCGTAGAAATAAAGGTAGCGGGTTCCCGCAATGAGCAGTTCTTC,CASSVEIKVAGSRNEQFF
NA,TRBV28,many,TRBJ1-5,TGTGCCAGCAGTTTCACAGGGTTCGAGAGCAATCAGCCCCAGCATTTT,CASSFTGFESNQPQHF
NA,TRBV5-6,NA,TRBJ2-5,TGTGCCAGCAGCCTGGCGGAGACCCAGTACTTC,CASSLAETQYF
TRBD2,TRBV29-1,NA,TRBJ2-1,TGCAGCGTGGAGGGGACTAGCGGTGATTTGAGCTCCTACAATGAGCAGTTCTTC,CSVEGTSGDLSSYNEQFF
TRBD1,TRBV5-1,NA,TRBJ1-2,TGCGCCAGCAGCCCCGGGGACAGGGGTGGCTACACCTTC,CASSPGDRGGYTF
NA,TRBV11-2,NA,TRBJ2-3,TGTGCCAGCAGCTTGAACGCGCTAGTTCCAGATACGCAGTATTTT,CASSLNALVPDTQYF
TRBD1,TRBV2,NA,TRBJ1-3,TGTGCCAGCAGTGCTCTATGGACAGGGGGAAACACCATATATTTT,CASSALWTGGNTIYF
NA,TRBV5-1,NA,TRBJ2-2,TGCGCCAGCAGCTTGGGGGCAGGGTGGACCGGGGAGCTGTTTTTT,CASSLGAGWTGELFF
TRBD1,TRBV27,NA,TRBJ1-5,TGTGCCAGCAGATACTCGGGACAGTCCCATCAGCCCCAGCATTTT,CASRYSGQSHQPQHF
NA,TRBV27,NA,TRBJ2-7,TGTGCCAGCAGTTTAAGCTCGAACTCCTACGAGCAGTACTTC,CASSLSSNSYEQYF
NA,TRBV29-1,NA,TRBJ1-1,TGCAGCGTTGGGGCTAATGAAGCTTTCTTT,CSVGANEAFF
NA,TRBV19,NA,TRBJ1-4,TGTGCATCAGCCCGGGGGGAGGAAAAACTGTTTTTT,CASARGEEKLFF
TRBD1,TRBV2,NA,TRBJ1-2,TGTGCCAGCAGGGCCGGGACAGGGGAAAGCGGGAGCTATGGCTACACCTTC,CASRAGTGESGSYGYTF
TRBD1,TRBV28,NA,TRBJ1-4,TGTGCCAGCAGTCTGGGGGGACAGCGCATTGAAAAACTGTTTTTT,CASSLGGQRIEKLFF
NA,TRBV19,few,TRBJ2-5,TGTGCCAGTATCGGGGGACGGTGGGAGACCCAGTACTTC,CASIGGRWETQYF
NA,TRBV9,NA,TRBJ1-1,TGTGCCAGCAGCGTCGAACCAGCAGGGAACACTGAAGCTTTCTTT,CASSVEPAGNTEAFF
NA,TRBV28,NA,TRBJ1-2,TGTGCCAGCAGCAGCCGGGGGACCCCTGGGGGCTACACCTTC,CASSSRGTPGGYTF
TRBD2,TRBV5-1,many,TRBJ2-1,TGCGCCAGCAGCTCGTTAGCGGGAACCTACAATGAGCAGTTCTTC,CASSSLAGTYNEQFF
NA,TRBV7-2,NA,TRBJ1-5,TGTGCCAGCAGCTTAGTGTCGACGGGTAGTCAGCCCCAGCATTTT,CASSLVSTGSQPQHF
TRBD1,TRBV4-1,NA,TRBJ2-2,TGCGCCAGCAGCGATAGAGGGGGACAGGAGAACATCGGGGAGCTGTTTTTT,CASSDRGGQENIGELFF
TRBD2,TRBV27,NA,TRBJ2-7,TGTGCCAGCAGCCCAGGAGGGAGGGCCGCCGAGCAGTACTTC,CASSPGGRAAEQYF
TRBD1,TRBV28,NA,TRBJ1-3,TGTGCCAGCAGTTTCTTCGACAGGGTCGGAAACACCATATATTTT,CASSFFDRVGNTIYF
NA,TRBV30,few,TRBJ1-1,TGTGCGCTTAGGGGGGAGGGGCCCCCTGAAGCTTTCTTT,CALRGEGPPEAFF
TRBD2,TRBV10-3,once,TRBJ2-7,TGTGCCGCCCGCACTAGCGGGGGATCCTACGAGCAGTACTTC,CAARTSGGSYEQYF